These T cell receptor beta chains were read from a single sample in a study of T cells in Graves' hyperthyroidism and ophthalmopathy. TCRdb passed the multiplex PCR reads through MiXCR, listing each CDR3 protein once. The sample carries approximately 600,000 distinct CDR3 sequences, less than 25% recorded once. Source material: blood. The receptors come from a young man with Graves' ophthalmopathy. Each CDR3 is given with its conserved first and last residue. A D gene is named only where the DNA matches it firmly. Not every row has a clone size; where given, it reads once, few, many or a size class.

D,V,J,size,DNA,CDR3
NA,TRBV12-3/TRBV12-4,TRBJ1-6,many,TGTGCCAGCAGTAGGGGAGGAGGAGGGAATTCACCCCTCCACTTT,CASSRGGGGNSPLHF
NA,TRBV5-6,TRBJ2-1,NA,TGTGCCAGCAGCCGCGAACCCCACAATGAGCAGTTCTTC,CASSREPHNEQFF
NA,TRBV29-1,TRBJ2-6,few,TGCAGCGTTGAAGAGGGTGTAAGGCCCTCTGGGGCCAACGTCCTGACTTTC,CSVEEGVRPSGANVLTF
NA,TRBV4-1,TRBJ2-1,few,TGCGCCAGCAGCCACAACAATGAGCAGTTCTTC,CASSHNNEQFF
NA,TRBV19,TRBJ1-1,few,TGTGCCAGTAGTCCTCCCAATCTCCGGGTAATGAACACTGAAGCTTTCTTT,CASSPPNLRVMNTEAFF
NA,TRBV9,TRBJ1-1,NA,TGTGCCAGCAGCGTAGGTTCCAGGGAGTCGGAAGCTTTCTTT,CASSVGSRESEAFF
TRBD1,TRBV29-1,TRBJ1-2,NA,TGCAGCGTCAATGGACAGGGTGTTGGAGGCTACACCTTC,CSVNGQGVGGYTF
NA,TRBV27,TRBJ1-2,few,NA,CASSFGEGWIGGYTF
NA,TRBV20-1,TRBJ1-5,few,TGCAGTGCTCCAGACAGTTCAGTTAGCAATCAGCCCCAGCATTTT,CSAPDSSVSNQPQHF
NA,TRBV30,TRBJ1-4,once,TGTGCCTGGAGTGTAAAGGGGGGAACTAATGAAAAACTGTTTTTT,CAWSVKGGTNEKLFF
NA,TRBV7-2,TRBJ1-2,few,TGTGCCAGCAGCTCACAACACGAAGACGCTAACTATGGCTACACCTTC,CASSSQHEDANYGYTF
TRBD1,TRBV6-1,TRBJ2-7,many,TGTGCCAGCAGTGTGCAGGGGGTCTACGAGCAGTACTTC,CASSVQGVYEQYF
TRBD1,TRBV7-9,TRBJ2-1,many,TGTGCCAGCAGCTTACTACCTGGACAGGGGAAGGACAATGAGCAGTTCTTC,CASSLLPGQGKDNEQFF
NA,TRBV11-2,TRBJ2-5,many,TGTGCCAGCAGCTTAGATACGGGCGGGCTCCGGGGCCAGTACTTC,CASSLDTGGLRGQYF
NA,TRBV6-2/TRBV6-3,TRBJ2-1,many,TGTGCCAGCACCCCCAGGGTACAGGGCGGCAATGAGCAGTTCTTC,CASTPRVQGGNEQFF
TRBD1,TRBV2,TRBJ2-2,many,TGTGCCAGCAGCCAGACAGGGGCCACCGGGGAGCTGTTTTTT,CASSQTGATGELFF
NA,TRBV10-3,TRBJ1-3,NA,TGTGCCATCACCCCCGGTGGAGGACTAAACTTCTTTCATTCTGGAAACACCATATATTTT,CAITPGGGLNFFHSGNTIYF
TRBD1,TRBV20-1,TRBJ1-5,many,TGCAGTGCAAATTCTCCGGACAGGAGCAATCAGCCCCAGCATTTT,CSANSPDRSNQPQHF
TRBD1,TRBV10-3,TRBJ2-7,NA,TGTGCCATCAGTTCGGGACAGGGGCCACGCTACGAGCAGTACTTC,CAISSGQGPRYEQYF
NA,TRBV6-5,TRBJ2-6,many,TGTGCCAGCAGTTACTCTATGGTATCTTACTCTGGGGCCAACGTCCTGACTTTC,CASSYSMVSYSGANVLTF
NA,TRBV11-2,TRBJ1-2,many,TGTGCCAGCAGACGGACAGCTAACTATGGCTACACCTTC,CASRRTANYGYTF
NA,TRBV11-2,TRBJ2-7,many,TGTGCCAGCAGCCCCAGGGAAATCCTAGACGAGCAGTACTTC,CASSPREILDEQYF
NA,TRBV4-1,TRBJ2-2,few,TGCGCCAGCAGCCAAGACTTCGGGGAGCTGTTTTTT,CASSQDFGELFF
NA,TRBV29-1,TRBJ2-2,few,TGCAGCGGACGACAGTCTCTAACCGGGGAGCTGTTTTTT,CSGRQSLTGELFF
TRBD2,TRBV3-1,TRBJ2-3,NA,TGTGCCAGCAGCCTGACTAGCCAACCGACCACAGATACGCAGTATTTT,CASSLTSQPTTDTQYF
NA,TRBV5-1,TRBJ2-7,many,TGCGCCAGCAGCTTGTGGAGCGAATCCTACGAGCAGTACTTC,CASSLWSESYEQYF
TRBD2,TRBV7-9,TRBJ2-5,NA,TGTGCCAGCAGCCACCGGAGCGGGGGGGGGGAGACCCAGTACTTC,CASSHRSGGGETQYF
TRBD2,TRBV6-1,TRBJ2-7,NA,TGTGCCAGCAGCCTACTAGCGGGGCCCGAGCAGTACTTC,CASSLLAGPEQYF
NA,TRBV7-2,TRBJ2-4,NA,TGTGCCAGCAGCCAAGGTACCAACATTCAGTACTTC,CASSQGTNIQYF
NA,TRBV10-3,TRBJ1-1,NA,TGTGCCATCAGTGACCTCGGACAGATTGAAGCTTTCTTT,CAISDLGQIEAFF
TRBD2,TRBV30,TRBJ2-3,NA,TGTGCCTGGAGTGGACTAGCGGGATCGAGGAGGGGCACAGATACGCAGTATTTT,CAWSGLAGSRRGTDTQYF
TRBD2,TRBV7-2,TRBJ2-3,few,TGTGCCAGCAGCTTTCGGGCGGGAGGGGCAGATACGCAGTATTTT,CASSFRAGGADTQYF
NA,TRBV6-5,TRBJ2-1,few,TGTGCCAGCAGTTACGCCGGGACACCCAATGAGCAGTTCTTC,CASSYAGTPNEQFF
NA,TRBV7-2,TRBJ2-7,few,TGTGCCAGCAGCGTCGGACTATCGAACTCCTACGAGCAGTACTTC,CASSVGLSNSYEQYF
TRBD2,TRBV3-1,TRBJ2-2,few,TGTGCCAGCAGCCCACTAGCGGTTGGTTCCACCGGGGAGCTGTTTTTT,CASSPLAVGSTGELFF
TRBD1,TRBV24-1,TRBJ1-1,once,TGTGCCACCAGTAGCGGGCAGGGGGACACTGAAGCTTTCTTT,CATSSGQGDTEAFF
TRBD1,TRBV7-2,TRBJ2-1,few,TGTGCCAGCAGCCCCACGGAAACCGGGACAGGGTGGAATGAGCAGTTCTTC,CASSPTETGTGWNEQFF
NA,TRBV7-9,TRBJ2-3,NA,TGTGCCAGCAGTCGAACCTACGGGACTCCCAGCACAGATACGCAGTATTTT,CASSRTYGTPSTDTQYF
TRBD2,TRBV12-3/TRBV12-4,TRBJ2-1,many,TGTGCCAGCAGTCCCCTGAGGGAGGGAGGTTACAATGAGCAGTTCTTC,CASSPLREGGYNEQFF
NA,TRBV29-1,TRBJ1-1,few,TGCAGCGCTTTGAGGGGTGAAGCTTTCTTT,CSALRGEAFF
NA,TRBV6-6,TRBJ2-5,few,TGTGCCAGCAGTTACTCCCACAGCCAAGAGACCCAGTACTTC,CASSYSHSQETQYF
NA,TRBV20-1,TRBJ1-5,few,TGCAGTGCTAGCCCTCGGGCAGGCGTTAGCAATCAGCCCCAGCATTTT,CSASPRAGVSNQPQHF
TRBD1,TRBV7-9,TRBJ2-7,once,TGTGCCAGCAGCTTGGGGACAGGGGTTAGCTCCTACGAGCAGTACTTC,CASSLGTGVSSYEQYF
NA,TRBV28,TRBJ2-7,many,TGTGCCAGCAGTTTTCGGGAGCCCTCCTACGAGCAGTACTTC,CASSFREPSYEQYF